These 22 T cell receptor beta chains originate from one sample sequenced in a study of early T cells in non-severe SARS-CoV-2 infection. TCRdb reanalysed the 5' RACE reads using MiXCR and keeps one entry per CDR3 protein. Seen here are roughly 80,000 distinct CDR3 sequences, about 14% observed once, and the top ten hold under 4%. Sequenced: whole blood. These receptors all come from an adult who was a healthcare worker with PCR-confirmed SARS-CoV-2 infection or an uninfected control (not recorded which).

Ten or more counts support this clonotype. V and J are TRBV6-5 and TRBJ2-3; 8 nucleotides match TRBD2. This CDR3 is built from 15 residues. Germline CDR1 is MNHEY and CDR2 is SVGAGI. V lost 6 bases, J lost 4 bases, and 9 bases stayed unmatched. This chain's CDR3 is CASSPFREGPDTQYF. The CDR3, as DNA: TGTGCCAGCAGCCCCTTCCGGGAGGGCCCAGATACGCAGTATTTT.

This clonotype was seen a few times. The chain is built from TRBV11-2 and TRBJ2-1, with D maybe TRBD2 (5 bases). CDR3 length equals 17 residues. V was trimmed by 4 bases and J by 2 bases, leaving 18 bases between them. From germline, CDR1 is SGHAT and CDR2 FQNNGV. Here the CDR3 DNA reads TGTGCCAGCAGCTCCTCCGGATTAGCGCAACCCTACAATGAGCAGTTCTTC. This translates into CASSSSGLAQPYNEQFF.

This clonotype has a count of ten or more. This chain links TRBV27 with TRBJ2-1; D is unresolved. From germline, CDR1 is MNHEY and CDR2 SMNVEV (reference sequence). V was pared by 2 bases and J by 8 bases, with 16 bases between. This CDR3 contains 15 residues. In DNA form, the CDR3 reads TGTGCCAGCAGTTTAGGCCCCGTTTTGCTCGATGAGCAGTTCTTC. Its protein product is CASSLGPVLLDEQFF.

The chain couples TRBV7-9 to TRBJ2-5, with 7 nucleotides matching TRBD1. The germline gives CDR1 SEHNR, CDR2 FQNEAQ (reference sequence). The CDR3 loop spans 15 amino acids. V gave up 2 bases and J gave up 4 bases; unmatched junction bases: 7. CDR3 coding DNA: TGTGCCAGCAGCTTATGGAGCGAGGGGGCAGAGACCCAGTACTTC. Residues: CASSLWSEGAETQYF.

The chain employs TRBV7-8 and TRBJ2-4; D might be TRBD2 (5 bases). The V end lost 3 bases, the J end lost 2 bases, and 8 bases lay between the germline ends. The germline V gene has CDR1 SGHVS and CDR2 FQNEAQ. CDR3 length equals 14 residues. The CDR3 DNA sequence: TGTGCCAGCAGCTTTCCGACTACCAAAAACATTCAGTACTTC. It codes for CASSFPTTKNIQYF.

The chain uses TRBV29-1 and TRBJ2-7; TRBD1 matches at 7 bases. The germline gives CDR1 SQVTM, CDR2 ANQGSEA. The trim removed 6 bases at V and 2 bases at J, leaving 10 bases unmatched. The CDR3 length is 14 residues. This CDR3 reads CSVGDEGAPYEQYF. DNA of the CDR3: TGCAGCGTCGGGGATGAGGGGGCACCCTACGAGCAGTACTTC.

The chain employs TRBV5-5 and TRBJ1-6; no reliable D call. This CDR3 is 13 amino acids long. CDR1 and CDR2 (germline): SGHKS, YYEKEE (reference sequence). V dropped 4 bases and J dropped 5 bases, with 7 bases sitting between them. CDR3 nucleotides: TGTGCCAGCAGCGTCCTCGATAATTCACCCCTCCACTTT. Protein sequence: CASSVLDNSPLHF.

Here the CDR3 reads CASSLDGGDTPPSEQYF. CDR3 DNA sequence: TGTGCCAGCAGCTTAGATGGGGGGGACACCCCACCCAGCGAGCAGTACTTC. The V gene is TRBV11-2, the J gene TRBJ2-7; a possible D gene is TRBD2 (7 bases). The CDR3 length is 17 residues. Looked up from germline, CDR1 is SGHAT and CDR2 is FQNNGV. V was trimmed by 0 bases and J by 6 bases, leaving 21 bases between them. Complete variable domain (other parts from reference TRBV11-2 and TRBJ2-7): EAGVAQSPRYKIIEKRQSVAFWCNPISGHATLYWYQQILGQGPKLLIQFQNNGVVDDSQLPKDRFSAERLKGVDSTLKIQPAKLEDSAVYLCASSLDGGDTPPSEQYFGPGTRLTVT.

This clonotype came up a few times. The chain joins TRBV7-6 to TRBJ1-4; D is possibly TRBD1 (5 bases). Germline assignment: CDR1 SGHVS and CDR2 FNYEAQ. The CDR3 covers 15 residues. Trimming removed 1 base from V and 12 bases from J, with 18 bases in between. The CDR3 DNA reads TGTGCCAGCAGCTTAGAGGGCGGCCCAGGGTGGGAACTGTTTTTT. Its protein is CASSLEGGPGWELFF.

This clonotype came up many times. The chain carries TRBV11-2 and TRBJ2-2; 7 bases fit TRBD1. The ends lost 5 bases at V and 3 bases at J; junction bases unmatched: 9. The CDR3 loop spans 16 amino acids. From germline, CDR1 is SGHAT and CDR2 FQNNGV. CDR3 in DNA: TGTGCCAGCAGCCATTACAGGGGCCCCGACACCGGGGAGCTGTTTTTT. This translates into CASSHYRGPDTGELFF.

In regard to this clonotype: A much larger clone differs by one base, so this may be a read error. The genes are TRBV7-2 and TRBJ2-2, with D possibly being TRBD2 (6 bases). This CDR3 spans 15 amino acids. Trimming took off 3 bases at V and 5 bases at J, with 13 bases between the two ends. Germline V gene data show CDR1 as SGHTA and CDR2 as FQGNSA. CDR3 sequence: CTSSFRFGSTGELFF. The CDR3 region has the DNA TGTACCAGCAGCTTTAGGTTCGGGAGTACCGGGGAGCTGTTTTTT. The whole variable domain, remainder taken from reference TRBV7-2 and TRBJ2-2, is GAGVSQSPSNKVTEKGKDVELRCDPISGHTALYWYRQSLGQGLEFLIYFQGNSAPDKSGLPSDRFSAERTGGSVSTLTIQRTQQEDSAVYLCTSSFRFGSTGELFFGEGSRLTVL.

This chain uses TRBV5-1 with TRBJ2-5; D possibly corresponds to TRBD2 (6 bases). With 6 bases removed from V and 2 bases from J, the gap between germline ends came to 11 bases. Germline V gives CDR1 SGHRS, CDR2 YFSETQ. The CDR3 length is 13 residues. The CDR3 region has the DNA TGCGCCAGCAACACAGGACTACAAGAGACCCAGTACTTC. It translates to CASNTGLQETQYF.

This clonotype was detected only once. The chain couples TRBV28 to TRBJ2-2; no clear D gene. The CDR3 loop spans 12 amino acids. The germline V and J ends were trimmed by 2 bases and 9 bases, with 7 bases remaining between them. Germline V gene sequence: CDR1 MDHEN, CDR2 SYDVKM. The CDR3 protein is CASSLVRRELFF. In DNA form, the CDR3 reads TGTGCCAGCAGTTTAGTTAGACGGGAGCTGTTTTTT.

This clonotype was seen repeatedly, ten times or more. This chain links TRBV7-2 with TRBJ2-2, with 9 bases identical to TRBD2. J lost 7 bases, V lost 3 bases, and 15 bases had no gene match. The germline V gene encodes CDR1 SGHTA and CDR2 FQGNSA. The CDR3 extends over 18 amino acids. The CDR3 DNA reads as TGTGCCAGCAGCTTTTTGATAGGGCTAGCGGGAAGGTACGGGGAGCTGTTTTTT. This codes for CASSFLIGLAGRYGELFF.

This chain links TRBV5-1 with TRBJ2-1; 9 bases align to TRBD2. Germline trimming cut 2 bases from V and 0 bases from J; bases unmatched to any gene: 3. The CDR3 is 16 residues long. Germline V gives CDR1 SGHRS, CDR2 YFSETQ. CDR3 in DNA: TGCGCCAGCAGCTTTACTAGCGGGTACTCCTACAATGAGCAGTTCTTC. Translating it yields CASSFTSGYSYNEQFF.

This clonotype was counted at least ten times. This chain joins TRBV7-8 and TRBJ2-5, with a tentative D call TRBD2 (5 bases). The V end was cut by 5 bases, the J end by 6 bases, with 22 bases between. This CDR3 has 16 residues. Germline CDR1 SGHVS, CDR2 FQNEAQ. The CDR3 DNA sequence: TGTGCCAGCAGCCCCCAGCCGTCGGGTTCGGGAAAGACCCAGTACTTC. Translated, it gives CASSPQPSGSGKTQYF.

The J gene is TRBJ1-5, the V gene TRBV3-1; D not resolved. V lost 8 bases to trimming and J lost 0 bases, with 11 bases between them. Germline V gene sequence: CDR1 LGHDT, CDR2 YNNKEL (reference sequence). This CDR3 has 14 amino acids. CDR3 residues: CASRASGSNQPQHF. The CDR3 nucleotides are TGTGCCAGCCGCGCTTCGGGTAGCAATCAGCCCCAGCATTTT.

This clonotype was counted a few times. The chain links TRBV3-1 to TRBJ1-6; D is ambiguous. The CDR3 is 14 amino acids. Trimming stripped 7 bases from V and 9 bases from J, with 16 bases between. Germline V CDR1 and CDR2: LGHDT, YNNKEL (reference sequence). This CDR3 is CASTPGNRGSPLHF. The CDR3 bases are TGTGCCAGCACCCCTGGGAACAGAGGTTCACCCCTCCACTTT.

This clonotype was found many times. V is TRBV10-3 and J is TRBJ1-1, with D unresolved. Germline V gene sequence: CDR1 ENHRY, CDR2 SYGVKD. The ends were cut back, 10 bases at V and 0 bases at J, with 18 bases in the middle. CDR3 length equals 15 residues. The CDR3 DNA reads TGTGCCACCGGGCGCCTGAGTCAGGTGAACACTGAAGCTTTCTTT. It is translated as CATGRLSQVNTEAFF.

The chain uses TRBV12-3 or TRBV12-4 and TRBJ2-1, with TRBD2 identical over 15 bases. CDR3 length equals 16 residues. V gave up 7 bases and J gave up 3 bases; unmatched junction bases: 4. In DNA form, the CDR3 reads TGTGCCAGCAAAAGGGGACTAGCGGGGGGCTACAATGAGCAGTTCTTC. Translated: CASKRGLAGGYNEQFF.

This clonotype was recorded a few times. The V gene is TRBV6-1, the J gene TRBJ2-7; TRBD1 matches 7 bases. Germline V gene sequence: CDR1 MNHNS, CDR2 SASEGT. The CDR3 loop spans 14 amino acids. V gave up 6 bases and J gave up 2 bases; unmatched junction bases: 7. DNA for the CDR3: TGTGCCAGCAGACGGGACAGCTATGCCTACGAGCAGTACTTC. Its protein product is CASRRDSYAYEQYF.

There are many counts of this clonotype. The J gene is TRBJ2-5, the V gene TRBV19; 8 bases are a match to TRBD2. Germline-derived CDR1 and CDR2 are LNHDA and SQIVND (reference sequence). Unmatched junction bases numbered 15, after V lost 7 bases and J lost 5 bases. This CDR3 has 16 amino acids. CDR3: CASTPSVLAGWETQYF. The CDR3 DNA follows: TGTGCCAGTACCCCCTCGGTGTTAGCGGGATGGGAGACCCAGTACTTC.